What follows are 13 T cell receptor beta chains derived from one specimen sequenced in a study of blood T cell repertoires in COVID-19 (dated by TCRdb to the early 2020s). Library creation used the immunoSEQ multiplex PCR assay. TCRdb's version of the immuneACCESS table is confined to in-frame rearrangements and falls short of the full clone set. An unresolved V gene accounts for under half of the shortfall where checked; the remainder is of unknown origin. The sample records 200,000 to 300,000 clones, around 90% of which are singletons. About 0.7% of the sample rests with the top ten. Sequencing input: peripheral blood. These receptors were taken from a human donor in a cohort sampled during active COVID-19.

The rearrangement joins TRBV5-1 to TRBJ2-5; 9 nucleotides match TRBD2. V lost 2 bases to trimming and J lost 1 base; unmatched junction nucleotides: 12. The CDR3 extends over 18 amino acids. In germline, CDR1 is SGHRS, CDR2 YFSETQ. The CDR3 protein is CASSLGIAGVWGQETQYF. The CDR3, as DNA: TGCGCCAGCAGCTTAGGGATAGCGGGAGTCTGGGGCCAAGAGACCCAGTACTTC.

V and J are TRBV19 and TRBJ1-6; 7 bases fit TRBD1. Trimming took 7 bases from V and 6 from J; bases not matched to a gene: 12. Germline CDR1 reads LNHDA; CDR2 reads SQIVND (reference sequence). The CDR3 contains 16 residues. CDR3 nucleotides: TGTGCCAGTACTAACCCCGGGACAGACCGTAATTCACCCCTCCACTTT. Translation: CASTNPGTDRNSPLHF.

The rearrangement links TRBV28 to TRBJ1-3, with TRBD1 identical over 8 bases. The CDR3 spans 16 residues. V dropped 2 bases and J dropped 2; count of bases not matched to a gene: 5. Germline loops: CDR1 MDHEN, CDR2 SYDVKM. The CDR3: CASSLQGQGPGNTIYF. Here the CDR3 DNA reads TGTGCCAGCAGTTTACAAGGACAGGGCCCTGGAAACACCATATATTTT.

The chain links TRBV30 to TRBJ2-7, with TRBD1 matching 8 bases. Germline CDR1 reads GTSNPN; CDR2 reads SVGIG (reference sequence). The CDR3 totals 14 residues. V shed 3 bases and J 6 bases; nucleotides not matched to a gene: 10. The CDR3 spells CAWSRDRYQSEQYF. Written as DNA, the CDR3 is TGTGCCTGGAGCCGGGACAGGTATCAGAGCGAGCAGTACTTC.

DNA for the CDR3: TGTGCCAGCAGCTTAGCTGGGACTAGCGGGGGGGGTACCGTGACAGATACGCAGTATTTT. Translating gives CASSLAGTSGGGTVTDTQYF. The gene calls are TRBV7-2 and TRBJ2-3; 16 nucleotides agree with TRBD2. The CDR3 runs to 20 residues. V dropped 0 bases and J dropped 3; count of bases not matched to a gene: 9. Germline-derived CDR1 and CDR2 are SGHTA and FQGNSA.

This chain uses TRBV15 with TRBJ2-7; 9 positions match TRBD2. Trimming cost V 3 bases and J 2 bases; bases outside gene matches: 5. Germline loops: CDR1 LNHNV, CDR2 YYDKDF (reference sequence). This CDR3 is built from 15 residues. CDR3 bases: TGTGCCACCAGCAGGGGTTCTAGCGGGGCCTACGAGCAGTACTTC. This gives the protein CATSRGSSGAYEQYF.

The CDR3 coding sequence is TGTGCCAGCAGTTCGCCTAACAGGGACCCCTATGACGAGCAGTACTTC. Protein product: CASSSPNRDPYDEQYF. The rearrangement joins TRBV27 to TRBJ2-7; maybe TRBD1 (6 bases). Germline CDR1 and CDR2: MNHEY and SMNVEV (reference sequence). Trimming shortened V by 4 bases and J by 5 bases, and 21 bases separated the two germline ends. CDR3 length equals 16 residues.

The chain links TRBV4-1 to TRBJ2-3, with 9 bases lining up with TRBD2. Unmatched junction bases numbered 10, after V lost 1 base and J lost 2 bases. Per the germline V gene, CDR1 is MGHRA and CDR2 is YSYEKL. The CDR3 has 18 residues. This chain's CDR3 is CASSQGGLRGGPTDTQYF. The CDR3 DNA is TGCGCCAGCAGCCAAGGTGGGCTGCGGGGGGGACCCACAGATACGCAGTATTTT.

This clone has just a few counts. The chain carries TRBV30 and TRBJ2-7; D might be TRBD2 (6 bases). Trimming shortened V by 5 bases and J by 3 bases, and 14 bases separated the two germline ends. Germline lookup yields CDR1 GTSNPN and CDR2 SVGIG (reference sequence). The CDR3 length is 13 residues. CDR3 protein: CAWSGLRYYEQYF. The CDR3 bases are TGTGCCTGGTCGGGACTGCGTTACTACGAGCAGTACTTC.

The chain links TRBV5-1 to TRBJ2-7; 11 nucleotides match TRBD1. The germline V gene has CDR1 SGHRS and CDR2 YFSETQ. The ends lost 1 base at V and 3 bases at J; junction bases unmatched: 3. CDR3 length: 15 amino acids. The CDR3, as DNA: TGCGCCAGCAGCTTGTGGACAGGGGGCAACTACGAGCAGTACTTC. It translates to CASSLWTGGNYEQYF. Looking up the rest from reference TRBV5-1 and TRBJ2-7 gives the full variable domain: KAGVTQTPRYLIKTRGQQVTLSCSPISGHRSVSWYQQTPGQGLQFLFEYFSETQRNKGNFPGRFSGRQFSNSRSEMNVSTLELGDSALYLCASSLWTGGNYEQYFGPGTRLTVT.

The chain links TRBV27 to TRBJ2-3; 12 bases are shared with TRBD2. The germline V gene encodes CDR1 MNHEY and CDR2 SMNVEV (reference sequence). The CDR3 consists of 16 residues. V shed 5 bases and J 2 bases; nucleotides not matched to a gene: 5. The CDR3 reads CASSRRLAGDTDTQYF. CDR3 coding DNA: TGTGCCAGCAGTCGAAGACTAGCGGGGGACACAGATACGCAGTATTTT.

J is TRBJ1-4 and V is TRBV27; a possible D gene is TRBD1 (5 bases). The CDR3 runs 14 residues. Trimming took off 7 bases at V and 0 bases at J, with 9 bases between the two ends. Germline V gene sequence: CDR1 MNHEY, CDR2 SMNVEV (reference sequence). CDR3 DNA: TGTGCCAGCACCCCGGGGGCAACTAATGAAAAACTGTTTTTT. As protein: CASTPGATNEKLFF.

V and J are TRBV1 and TRBJ2-5; TRBD2, the D gene given by the table, was not confirmed from the DNA. TRBV1 counts as a pseudogene. The CDR3 sequence is 19 residues long. The CDR3 reads CTSSQPKRLLAGGTGTQYF. In DNA, the CDR3 is TGCACCAGCAGCCAACCAAAGCGGCTTCTAGCGGGCGGGACCGGGACCCAGTACTTC.